This TCR beta chain was profiled in a study of T-cell memory formation after mild COVID-19. Turning to the study itself: Across donors, TCR clusters were largely donor specific.

The CDR3 totals 12 residues. V was cut by 4 bases and J by 5 bases, with 8 bases left in between. CDR1 is MNHEY, CDR2 SVGAGI, per germline. TCRdb itself ran the 5' RACE reads through MiXCR, one entry per CDR3 protein. The table records some 110,000 distinct CDR3 sequences, approximately 17% of them present only once. General study findings and limits: A second wave expanding day 15 to 37 was CD4+-biased; contracting clones were balanced. Researchers could not confirm that second-wave clones peaking on day 37 targeted SARS-CoV-2. Cross-reactive memory appears to have joined, as suggested by some responding clones showing up in pre-infection memory.

In the case of this clonotype: Its antigen is still unknown.

Sequencing input: PBMCs or a T cell subset sorted from them (not recorded which). The chain links TRBV6-5 to TRBJ2-5, with unresolved D. The sequence came from an adult woman who had mild COVID-19 (a few samples of this study predate the infection). Cell type and time point are not known. CDR3 DNA: TGTGCCAGCAGTTCTCCCGACGAGACCCAGTACTTC. Protein: CASSSPDETQYF.